This record concerns one T cell receptor (beta chain) sequence. The antigen is not known. The sample originates from a study of blood T cells in healthy people across ages. The V and J ends lost 1 base and 7 bases respectively, with 11 bases between them. Germline assignment: CDR1 SEHNR and CDR2 FQNEAQ (reference sequence). CDR3 length: 14 amino acids. The second PCR ran about 6 to 12 cycles with a sample-barcoded 5' primer and J-beta primers. Every cDNA molecule bore a tag from a template-switch adaptor containing 12 random nucleotides. TCRdb re-called the 5' RACE reads with MiXCR, one entry per CDR3 protein. The sample shows 550,000 to 600,000 distinct CDR3 sequences, 47% of them seen only once. Study-level results: PBMCs left unsorted prevented a conclusive naive versus antigen-experienced comparison. Long-lived donors exceeded aged donors in naive CD4+ cells and diversity.

The sequencing input was blood. This sequence originates from a man older than 75 in good health. The J gene is TRBJ2-1, the V gene TRBV7-9, with D perhaps matching TRBD2 (6 bases). Written as DNA, the CDR3 is TGTGCCAGCAGCTTAGTGACTAGGCGGAATGAGCAGTTCTTC. This encodes CASSLVTRRNEQFF.